This TCR beta chain was sequenced in a study of cytomegalovirus exposure and HLA in healthy donors. Study-wide findings and caveats: Roughly uniform sequencing depth across donors was assumed, possibly incorrectly.

Concerning this clone: Its matching antigen is unknown.

Trimming took 6 bases from V and 9 from J, leaving 21 bases between them. The germline V gene has CDR1 SGHNT and CDR2 YYREEE (reference sequence). The CDR3 is 14 amino acids. With 60 Vbeta and 13 Jbeta primers, the PCR was carried out. TCRdb's copy holds only in-frame clones and misses some; the assay was immunoSEQ multiplex PCR. This sample has 130,000 to 150,000 clones; over 75% occur once, and the top ten carry 5.7%. The clonotype comes from a man aged 30 to 45 in good health and CMV-seropositive. This chain uses TRBV5-4 with TRBJ2-5; tentatively, D is TRBD2 (6 bases). The sequenced sample was PBMCs. Here the CDR3 DNA reads TGTGCCAGCACGCAGGCGGGGCTCAAGGTCGCCCAGTACTTC. It codes for CASTQAGLKVAQYF.